The clone carrying this TCR beta chain has more than one count but fewer than ten. The target antigen is unknown. Produced via immunoSEQ multiplex PCR; TCRdb's table is partial and in-frame only. The sample consists of nearly 15,000 clones, roughly 85% of them appearing once. The CDR3 has 14 residues. Germline V lookup: CDR1 SGHVS, CDR2 FNYEAQ. V lost 2 bases and J 2 bases, leaving 8 bases between the germline ends. This sample stems from a study of T cell clones after liver transplantation. The overall study: Immunosuppression withdrawal was tried within 2 years after liver transplantation in this trial. Three of the eight recipients were HCV-positive; the rest had non-autoimmune, non-viral transplant indications. Study observations and caveats: In a couple of subjects, few donor cells limited the measurable donor-reactive repertoire.

Sorting of unstimulated PBMCs yielded separate CD3+CD4+ and CD3+CD8+ fractions. This material consisted of CD8+ T cells from blood, taken approximately 43 months after liver transplant. The TCR comes from a human patient who received a liver transplant. Some T cells may be graft donor cells. The genes are TRBV7-6 and TRBJ2-3; no clear D gene. In DNA form, the CDR3 reads TGTGCCAGCAGCTTACAGCAACTCACAGATACGCAGTATTTT. This gives the protein CASSLQQLTDTQYF. Based on the CDR3 plus reference TRBV7-6 and TRBJ2-3, the full variable domain is GAGVSQSPRYKVTKRGQDVALRCDPISGHVSLYWYRQALGQGPEFLTYFNYEAQQDKSGLPNDRFSAERPEGSISTLTIQRTEQRDSAMYRCASSLQQLTDTQYFGPGTRLTVL.